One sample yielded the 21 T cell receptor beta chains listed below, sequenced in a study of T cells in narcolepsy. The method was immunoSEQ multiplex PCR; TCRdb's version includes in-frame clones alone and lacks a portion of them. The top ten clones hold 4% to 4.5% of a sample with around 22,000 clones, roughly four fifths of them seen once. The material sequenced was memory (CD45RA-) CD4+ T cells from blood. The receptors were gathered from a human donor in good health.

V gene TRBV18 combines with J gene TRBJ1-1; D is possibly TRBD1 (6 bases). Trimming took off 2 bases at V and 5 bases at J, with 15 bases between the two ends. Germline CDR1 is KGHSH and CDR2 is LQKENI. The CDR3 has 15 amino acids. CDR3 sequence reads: CASSPTYREGTEAFF. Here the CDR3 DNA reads TGTGCCAGCTCACCAACTTACAGGGAGGGTACTGAAGCTTTCTTT.

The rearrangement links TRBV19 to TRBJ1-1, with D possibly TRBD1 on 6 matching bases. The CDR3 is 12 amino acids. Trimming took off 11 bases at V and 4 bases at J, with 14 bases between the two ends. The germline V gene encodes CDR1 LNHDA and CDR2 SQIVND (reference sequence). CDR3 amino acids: CASRGDFTEAFF. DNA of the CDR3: TGTGCCTCAAGGGGGGATTTCACTGAAGCTTTCTTT.

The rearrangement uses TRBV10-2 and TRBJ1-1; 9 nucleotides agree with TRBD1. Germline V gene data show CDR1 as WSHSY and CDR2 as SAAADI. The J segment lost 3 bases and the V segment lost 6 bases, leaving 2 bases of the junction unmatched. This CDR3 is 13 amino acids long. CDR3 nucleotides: TGCGCCAGCAGAGACAGGGGGTACACTGAAGCTTTCTTT. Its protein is CASRDRGYTEAFF.

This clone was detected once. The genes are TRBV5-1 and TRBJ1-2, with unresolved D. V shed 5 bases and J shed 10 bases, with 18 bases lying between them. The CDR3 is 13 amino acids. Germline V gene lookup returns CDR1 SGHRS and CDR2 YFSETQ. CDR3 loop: CASRSDLDSAYTF. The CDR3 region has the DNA TGCGCCAGCAGATCCGACTTGGACTCAGCCTACACCTTC.

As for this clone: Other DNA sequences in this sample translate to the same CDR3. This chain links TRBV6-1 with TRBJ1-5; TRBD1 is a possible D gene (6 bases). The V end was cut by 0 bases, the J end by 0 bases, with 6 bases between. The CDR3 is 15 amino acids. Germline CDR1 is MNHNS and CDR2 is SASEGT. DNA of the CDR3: TGTGCCAGCAGTGAAGCGGGACATAGCAATCAGCCCCAGCATTTT. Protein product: CASSEAGHSNQPQHF.

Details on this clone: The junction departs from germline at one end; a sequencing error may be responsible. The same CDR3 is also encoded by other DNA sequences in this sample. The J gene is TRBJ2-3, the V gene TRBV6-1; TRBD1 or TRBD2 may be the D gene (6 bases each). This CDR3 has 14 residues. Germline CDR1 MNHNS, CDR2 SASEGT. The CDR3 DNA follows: TGCGCCAGCAGCCGGGACGGGGGCCTAACGACGCAGTATTTT. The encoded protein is CASSRDGGLTTQYF.

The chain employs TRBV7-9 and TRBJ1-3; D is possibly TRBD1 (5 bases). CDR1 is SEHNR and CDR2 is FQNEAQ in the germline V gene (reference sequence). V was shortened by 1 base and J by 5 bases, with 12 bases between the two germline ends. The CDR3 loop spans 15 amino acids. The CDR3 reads CASSLGAGRRNTIYF. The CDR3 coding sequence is TGTGCCAGCAGCTTAGGAGCGGGGCGGCGAAACACCATATATTTT.

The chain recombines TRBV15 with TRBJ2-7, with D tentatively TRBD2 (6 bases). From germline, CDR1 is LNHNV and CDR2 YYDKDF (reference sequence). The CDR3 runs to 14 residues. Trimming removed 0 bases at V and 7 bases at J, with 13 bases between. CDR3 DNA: TGTGCCACCAGCAGAGATTCCCTAGGAGGGGAGCAGTACTTC. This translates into CATSRDSLGGEQYF.

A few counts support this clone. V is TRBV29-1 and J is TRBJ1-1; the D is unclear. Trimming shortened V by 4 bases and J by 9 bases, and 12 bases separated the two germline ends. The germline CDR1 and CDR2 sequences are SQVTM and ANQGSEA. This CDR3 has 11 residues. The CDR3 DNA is TGCAGCGTTGTCGACAAGAGGCAAGCTTTCTTT. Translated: CSVVDKRQAFF.

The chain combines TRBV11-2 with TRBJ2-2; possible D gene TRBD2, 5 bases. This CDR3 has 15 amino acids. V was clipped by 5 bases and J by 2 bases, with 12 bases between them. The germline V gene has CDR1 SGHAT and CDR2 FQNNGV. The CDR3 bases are TGTGCCAGCAGCGGGTCGGGGATCAACACCGGGGAGCTGTTTTTT. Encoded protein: CASSGSGINTGELFF.

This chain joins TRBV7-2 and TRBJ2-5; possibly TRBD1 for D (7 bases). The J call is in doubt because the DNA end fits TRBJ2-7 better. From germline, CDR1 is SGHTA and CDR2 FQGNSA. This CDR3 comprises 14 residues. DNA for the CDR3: TGTGCCAGCAGCCCCGGGGGACAGCCTTACGAGCAGTACTTC. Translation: CASSPGGQPYEQYF.

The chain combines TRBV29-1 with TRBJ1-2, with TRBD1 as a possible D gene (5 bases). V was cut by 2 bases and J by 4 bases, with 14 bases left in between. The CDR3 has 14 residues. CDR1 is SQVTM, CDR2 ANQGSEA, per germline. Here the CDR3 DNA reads TGCAGCGTTGAACCTTCGCGGGGCCTCTATGGCTACACCTTC. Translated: CSVEPSRGLYGYTF.

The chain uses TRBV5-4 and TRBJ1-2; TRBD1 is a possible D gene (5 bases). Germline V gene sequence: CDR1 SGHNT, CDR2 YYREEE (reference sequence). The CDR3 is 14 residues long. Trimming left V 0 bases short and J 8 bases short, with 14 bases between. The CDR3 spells CASSLGGILGGYTF. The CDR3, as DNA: TGTGCCAGCAGCTTGGGGGGGATTCTTGGAGGCTACACCTTC.

The CDR3 nucleotides are TGCGCCAGCAGCCAAGATTCCGGGGGTGGTGCTTCACCCCTCCACTTT. The encoded protein is CASSQDSGGGASPLHF. The rearrangement links TRBV4-3 to TRBJ1-6; possible D gene TRBD1, 5 bases. Germline CDR1 and CDR2: LGHNA and YSLEER. This CDR3 is built from 16 residues. V lost 0 bases and J 9 bases, leaving 15 bases between the germline ends.

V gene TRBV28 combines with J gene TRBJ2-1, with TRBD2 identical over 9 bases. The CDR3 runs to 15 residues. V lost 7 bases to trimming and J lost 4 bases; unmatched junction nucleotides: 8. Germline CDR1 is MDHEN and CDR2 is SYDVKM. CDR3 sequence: CASTSRLAGYNEQFF. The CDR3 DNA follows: TGTGCCAGCACGTCCCGGCTAGCGGGGTACAATGAGCAGTTCTTC.

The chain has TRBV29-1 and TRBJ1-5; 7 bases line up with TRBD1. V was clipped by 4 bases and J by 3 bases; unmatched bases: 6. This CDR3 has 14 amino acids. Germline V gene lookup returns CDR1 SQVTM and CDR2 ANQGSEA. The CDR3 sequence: CSVGTGQHNQPQHF. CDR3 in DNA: TGCAGCGTTGGGACGGGACAGCACAATCAGCCCCAGCATTTT.

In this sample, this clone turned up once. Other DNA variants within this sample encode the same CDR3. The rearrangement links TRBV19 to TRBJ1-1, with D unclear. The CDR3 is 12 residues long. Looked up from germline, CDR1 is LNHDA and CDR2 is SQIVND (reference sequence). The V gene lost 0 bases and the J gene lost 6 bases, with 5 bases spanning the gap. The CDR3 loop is CASSIERAEAFF. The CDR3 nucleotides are TGTGCCAGTAGTATAGAAAGGGCTGAAGCTTTCTTT.

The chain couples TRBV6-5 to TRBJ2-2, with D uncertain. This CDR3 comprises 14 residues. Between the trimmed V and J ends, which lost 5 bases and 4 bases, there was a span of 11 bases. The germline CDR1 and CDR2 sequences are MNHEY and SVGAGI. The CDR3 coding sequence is TGTGCCAGCAGTGAAGTGGAAGCCACCGGGGAGCTGTTTTTT. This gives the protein CASSEVEATGELFF.

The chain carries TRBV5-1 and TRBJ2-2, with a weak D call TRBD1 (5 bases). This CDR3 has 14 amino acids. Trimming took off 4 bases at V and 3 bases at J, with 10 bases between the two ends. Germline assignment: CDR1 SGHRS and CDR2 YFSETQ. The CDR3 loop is CASSQGQYTGELFF. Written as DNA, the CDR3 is TGCGCCAGCAGCCAGGGCCAATACACCGGGGAGCTGTTTTTT. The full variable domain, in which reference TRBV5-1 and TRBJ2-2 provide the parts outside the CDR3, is KAGVTQTPRYLIKTRGQQVTLSCSPISGHRSVSWYQQTPGQGLQFLFEYFSETQRNKGNFPGRFSGRQFSNSRSEMNVSTLELGDSALYLCASSQGQYTGELFFGEGSRLTVL.

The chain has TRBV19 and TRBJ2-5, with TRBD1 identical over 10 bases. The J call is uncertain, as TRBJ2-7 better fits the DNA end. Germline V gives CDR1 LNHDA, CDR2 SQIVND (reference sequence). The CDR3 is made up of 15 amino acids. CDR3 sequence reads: CASSRSRTGGYEQYF. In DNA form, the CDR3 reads TGTGCCAGTAGCCGCAGTAGGACAGGGGGCTACGAGCAGTACTTC.

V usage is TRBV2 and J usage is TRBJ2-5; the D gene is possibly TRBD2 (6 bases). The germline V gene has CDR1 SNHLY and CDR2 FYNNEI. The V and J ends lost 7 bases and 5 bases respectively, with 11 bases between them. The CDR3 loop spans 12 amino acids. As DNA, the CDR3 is TGTGCCAGCACTCGGGAGAGGGAGACCCAGTACTTC. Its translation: CASTRERETQYF.